The 9 T cell receptor beta chains reported below all come from one sample, sequenced in a study of shared clonotypes between healthy human individuals. The table came from immunoSEQ multiplex PCR; TCRdb's copy has only in-frame clones and leaves some out. The sample contains some 1,400,000 clones, 96% of which appear only once. The sample consisted of naive CD4+ T cells sorted from blood. Subset here: CD45RA+ positively selected. The receptors stem from a man aged 30 to 45 in good health.

CDR3 loop: CSVESASETQYF. The DNA for the CDR3 is TGCAGCGTTGAATCAGCATCGGAGACCCAGTACTTC. The chain is built from TRBV29-1 and TRBJ2-5; D gene ambiguous. V lost 2 bases to trimming and J lost 5 bases, with 9 bases between them. This CDR3 is built from 12 residues. CDR1 SQVTM and CDR2 ANQGSEA come from the germline V gene.

The rearrangement links TRBV30 to TRBJ1-4; a weak D match, TRBD1 (5 bases). The germline V gene encodes CDR1 GTSNPN and CDR2 SVGIG (reference sequence). Between the trimmed V and J ends, which lost 4 bases and 15 bases, there was a span of 21 bases. The CDR3 contains 13 residues. The CDR3 spells CAWTRTDGGKMFF. The CDR3 bases are TGTGCCTGGACCAGAACGGACGGGGGGAAAATGTTTTTT.

The chain recombines TRBV7-3 with TRBJ2-2; D is perhaps TRBD2 (5 bases). The CDR3 contains 14 residues. CDR1 and CDR2 (germline): SGHTA, FQGTGA. Trimming shortened V by 3 bases and J by 7 bases, and 12 bases separated the two germline ends. This CDR3 is CASSFSRGVGELFF. The CDR3 nucleotides read TGTGCCAGCAGCTTTAGCCGGGGAGTCGGGGAGCTGTTTTTT.

This rearrangement joins TRBV27 to TRBJ2-3, with TRBD2 identical over 15 bases. This CDR3 is built from 19 residues. The V gene end was trimmed by 3 bases and the J gene end by 0 bases; junction bases not matched to a gene: 7. Germline values: CDR1 MNHEY, CDR2 SMNVEV (reference sequence). CDR3 DNA sequence: TGTGCCAGCAGTTTGGGGACTAGCGGGAGGCCTTCTAGCACAGATACGCAGTATTTT. It encodes CASSLGTSGRPSSTDTQYF.

The chain has TRBV7-9 and TRBJ2-5; D may correspond to TRBD1 or TRBD2 (5 bases each). CDR1 and CDR2 (germline): SEHNR, FQNEAQ (reference sequence). Trimming took off 1 base at V and 5 bases at J, with 14 bases between the two ends. This CDR3 has 15 residues. CDR3 in amino acids: CASSLVGDSTETQYF. The CDR3 region has the DNA TGTGCCAGCAGCTTAGTGGGGGATTCCACGGAGACCCAGTACTTC. The full variable domain, rest sourced from reference TRBV7-9 and TRBJ2-5, is DTGVSQNPRHKITKRGQNVTFRCDPISEHNRLYWYRQTLGQGPEFLTYFQNEAQLEKSRLLSDRFSAERPKGSFSTLEIQRTEQGDSAMYLCASSLVGDSTETQYFGPGTRLLVL.

J is TRBJ2-1 and V is TRBV6-6; 8 bases line up with TRBD1. V was pared by 7 bases and J by 10 bases, with 15 bases of the junction left unmatched. The CDR3 covers 15 residues. Germline V gene lookup returns CDR1 MNHNY and CDR2 SVGAGI (reference sequence). CDR3 sequence (DNA): TGTGCCAGCAACCTCAGGGGGCTAACGGTGCGCGAGCAGTTCTTC. Residues: CASNLRGLTVREQFF.

V gene TRBV9 combines with J gene TRBJ2-2; D possibly corresponds to TRBD1 (6 bases). The germline V gene has CDR1 SGDLS and CDR2 YYNGEE. With 0 bases removed from V and 7 bases from J, the gap between germline ends came to 16 bases. The CDR3 is 16 residues long. The CDR3 DNA sequence: TGTGCCAGCAGCGTAGCCAACAGGGCGTTGGGCGGGGAGCTGTTTTTT. This gives the protein CASSVANRALGGELFF.

This sequence joins TRBV5-6 and TRBJ2-7; maybe TRBD2 (6 bases). The V end lost 0 bases, the J end lost 0 bases, and 13 bases lay between the germline ends. There are 16 residues in the CDR3. From germline, CDR1 is SGHDT and CDR2 YYEEEE. The CDR3 region is CASSLAGGLFSYEQYF. As DNA, the CDR3 is TGTGCCAGCAGCTTGGCTGGGGGACTTTTCTCCTACGAGCAGTACTTC.

The chain combines TRBV28 with TRBJ2-7; 16 bases match TRBD2. CDR3 size: 19 residues. Per the germline V gene, CDR1 is MDHEN and CDR2 is SYDVKM. Unmatched junction bases numbered 13, after V lost 4 bases and J lost 4 bases. CDR3 residues: CASSSPGGTSGRAPYEQYF. CDR3 in DNA: TGTGCCAGCAGTTCCCCGGGCGGGACTAGCGGGAGGGCCCCATACGAGCAGTACTTC.